The present TCR beta chain was sequenced within a study of blood T cell repertoires in COVID-19. Turning to the study itself: Specimens from acute and convalescent COVID-19 originated in the United States, Italy and Spain. T cells, B-cell-depleted T cells, or PBMCs supplied cDNA or gDNA.

In the original analysis: Reference gene primers were amplified, and this amplification served to estimate nucleated cell counts. The data were produced by immunoSEQ multiplex PCR, yet TCRdb's version contains in-frame clones alone and is incomplete. V, J and clone size derive from that table, while D and trimming were established from the DNA sequence. The sample contains 220,000 or so clones, roughly 80% of which appear only once. Seattle patients were enrolled while actively infected and followed longitudinally. This CDR3 region has 16 residues. Germline loops: CDR1 MNHEY, CDR2 SVGAGI. V was trimmed by 0 bases and J by 2 bases, leaving 8 bases between them.

The V gene is TRBV6-5, the J gene TRBJ2-6, with D perhaps TRBD1 (5 bases). This TCR came from a woman aged 80 or over with COVID-19, enrolled during active disease. Source material: peripheral blood. The chain's CDR3 is CASSYSQDTGANVLTF. The DNA for the CDR3 is TGTGCCAGCAGTTACTCACAGGACACTGGGGCCAACGTCCTGACTTTC.